These 2 T cell receptor beta chains came from one sample sequenced in a study of read filtering for tumor transcriptome and immune sequencing. Molecular barcoded adaptors covering alpha/delta and beta/gamma chains were used on roughly 400 ng RNA. TCRdb processed the reads anew with MiXCR; each CDR3 protein has one entry. The profile shows tens of thousands of distinct CDR3 sequences, roughly a fifth of them singletons. Input material: a population of CD138-negative cells sorted from bone marrow. These receptors were taken from a donor at least 40 years old with multiple myeloma.

In this sample, this clonotype turned up many times. The rearrangement links TRBV7-2 to TRBJ2-7; D call uncertain. The CDR3 has 14 residues. Deletions cut 6 bases from V and 2 bases from J, with 14 bases between. Germline loops: CDR1 SGHTA, CDR2 FQGNSA. The CDR3 loop is CASSFTLPAYEQYF. Written as DNA, the CDR3 is TGTGCCAGCAGTTTTACCCTACCGGCCTACGAGCAGTACTTC.

This clonotype was recorded at least ten times. This rearrangement joins TRBV7-8 to TRBJ2-5; D uncertain. Germline lookup yields CDR1 SGHVS and CDR2 FQNEAQ. The CDR3 contains 14 residues. Trimming removed 1 base at V and 4 bases at J, with 10 bases between. The CDR3: CASSLDVRRETQYF. The DNA for the CDR3 is TGTGCCAGCAGCTTAGATGTTCGAAGAGAGACCCAGTACTTC.